The T cell receptor beta chain described here comes from a study of blood T cell repertoires in COVID-19. Study in general: Samples representing acute and convalescent COVID-19 were sourced from the United States, Italy and Spain. T cells, B-cell-depleted T cells, or PBMCs provided the cDNA or gDNA that served as material.

In the original analysis: How many nucleated cells were present was estimated from reference gene primer amplification. Clones were sequenced by immunoSEQ multiplex PCR, and TCRdb holds only the in-frame ones, with some missing. That table furnishes V, J and clone size, whereas the DNA furnished D and trimming. The sample comprises approximately 200,000 clones, 80% to 90% of which are singletons, and more than 9% rests with the top ten. The receptor was derived from a woman older than 75 with acute or convalescent COVID-19. Sequencing was done on a sample of peripheral blood.

The CDR3 DNA reads as TGTGCCAGCAGCAAGGGGTGGCTAGCCAAAAACATTCAGTACTTC. It encodes CASSKGWLAKNIQYF. V is TRBV5-8 and J is TRBJ2-4; D is perhaps TRBD1 (5 bases). The ends were cut back, 4 bases at V and 0 bases at J, with 11 bases in the middle. CDR3 length: 15 residues. The germline CDR1 and CDR2 sequences are SGHTS and YDEGEE. Full variable domain (remainder filled in from reference TRBV5-8 and TRBJ2-4): EAGVTQSPTHLIKTRGQQATLRCSPISGHTSVYWYQQALGLGLQFLLWYDEGEERNRGNFPPRFSGRQFPNYSSELNVNALELEDSALYLCASSKGWLAKNIQYFGAGTRLSVL.